This entry lists 26 T cell receptor beta chains sequenced from one sample in a study of blood T cell repertoires in COVID-19. TCRdb's table, derived via immunoSEQ multiplex PCR, lists solely in-frame clones and lacks some. This table has 310,000 or so clones, approximately 86% appearing once. The sequenced material came from peripheral blood. The source of these receptors is a woman between 50 and 59 years old who had recovered from COVID-19.

The J gene is TRBJ2-3, the V gene TRBV6-6; 10 bases are shared with TRBD1. The germline gives CDR1 MNHNY, CDR2 SVGAGI (reference sequence). The CDR3 is made up of 15 amino acids. Trimming took 7 bases from V and 4 from J; bases not matched to a gene: 8. The CDR3, as DNA: TGTGCCAGCACCCCGGGACAGGGGTTTGCAGATACGCAGTATTTT. Its translation is CASTPGQGFADTQYF.

The chain employs TRBV30 and TRBJ1-2, with no clear D. Trimming shortened V by 5 bases and J by 14 bases, and 9 bases separated the two germline ends. CDR1 is GTSNPN and CDR2 is SVGIG in the germline V gene (reference sequence). The CDR3 extends over 8 amino acids. The DNA of the CDR3 is TGTGCCTGGCCCCCCCGGACCTTC. Protein: CAWPPRTF.

The chain has TRBV24-1 and TRBJ2-5; 7 bases fit TRBD2. Germline CDR1 is KGHDR and CDR2 is SFDVKD. Trimming at V came to 0 bases and at J to 6 bases, leaving 3 bases not matched to a gene. CDR3 length: 14 residues. This CDR3 is CATSDLGREQTQYF. The CDR3 bases are TGTGCCACCAGTGATTTGGGGCGGGAGCAGACCCAGTACTTC.

The rearrangement joins TRBV9 to TRBJ2-2; D remains ambiguous. There are 16 residues in the CDR3. Germline CDR1 and CDR2: SGDLS and YYNGEE. Deletions cut 2 bases from V and 1 base from J, with 12 bases between. The CDR3 DNA follows: TGTGCCAGCAGCGTTGAAACGTCGGGGAACACCGGGGAGCTGTTTTTT. This sequence encodes CASSVETSGNTGELFF.

A single count supports this clone. This chain joins TRBV7-6 and TRBJ1-1; the D is unclear. The germline V and J ends were trimmed by 3 bases and 0 bases, with 14 bases remaining between them. The germline CDR1 and CDR2 sequences are SGHVS and FNYEAQ. The CDR3 covers 16 residues. The CDR3 protein is CASSLGAVYMNTEAFF. CDR3 sequence (DNA): TGTGCCAGCAGCTTGGGAGCAGTTTACATGAACACTGAAGCTTTCTTT.

The chain has TRBV18 and TRBJ1-2; D is unresolved. The germline V gene encodes CDR1 KGHSH and CDR2 LQKENI. Trimming took off 4 bases at V and 7 bases at J, with 13 bases between the two ends. The CDR3 is made up of 13 amino acids. The CDR3: CASSLKESSGYTF. Written as DNA, the CDR3 is TGTGCCAGCTCACTGAAGGAATCTAGTGGCTACACCTTC.

CDR3 DNA sequence: TGTGCCAGCAGTTTCAGATCCAACTATGGCTACACCTTC. Its protein product is CASSFRSNYGYTF. This sequence joins TRBV12-3 or TRBV12-4 and TRBJ1-2; D remains unclear. V was trimmed by 3 bases and J by 2 bases, leaving 7 bases between them. The CDR3 length is 13 residues.

In its sample, this clone was seen a few times. The chain recombines TRBV2 with TRBJ1-5; D remains unclear. Germline V gene sequence: CDR1 SNHLY, CDR2 FYNNEI. This CDR3 spans 13 amino acids. V was trimmed by 6 bases and J by 3 bases, leaving 9 bases between them. The CDR3 protein is CASRRDANQPQHF. The CDR3 DNA is TGTGCCAGCAGGAGGGATGCCAATCAGCCCCAGCATTTT.

The chain combines TRBV5-1 with TRBJ1-1; 10 bases align to TRBD1. CDR1 SGHRS and CDR2 YFSETQ come from the germline V gene. The V segment lost 4 bases and the J segment 1 base; nucleotides outside the gene matches: 7. CDR3 length: 16 amino acids. The CDR3 DNA sequence: TGCGCCAGCAGCCCGGGACAGGGGAAGGAGAACACTGAAGCTTTCTTT. This codes for CASSPGQGKENTEAFF.

The gene calls are TRBV2 and TRBJ2-5, with 8 bases that match TRBD1. This CDR3 has 14 residues. Germline V CDR1 and CDR2: SNHLY, FYNNEI. V lost 11 bases to trimming and J lost 2 bases; unmatched junction nucleotides: 10. CDR3 bases: TGTGCCGACAGGGGTGGGACTTCACAAGAGACCCAGTACTTC. This sequence encodes CADRGGTSQETQYF. Together with reference TRBV2 and TRBJ2-5, the CDR3 gives the full variable domain: EPEVTQTPSHQVTQMGQEVILRCVPISNHLYFYWYRQILGQKVEFLVSFYNNEISEKSEIFDDQFSVERPDGSNFTLKIRSTKLEDSAMYFCADRGGTSQETQYFGPGTRLLVL.

V and J are TRBV15 and TRBJ2-1; 10 positions match TRBD1. The CDR3 is 17 residues long. Losses at the gene ends were 4 bases for V and 9 bases for J; bases not matched to a gene: 15. The germline V gene has CDR1 LNHNV and CDR2 YYDKDF (reference sequence). CDR3 region: CATSTFKDRGRLGEQFF. The CDR3 DNA is TGTGCCACCAGCACGTTTAAAGACAGGGGGCGTCTCGGTGAGCAGTTCTTC.

This clone appeared once. This chain uses TRBV27 with TRBJ2-5, with TRBD1 identical over 7 bases. The V segment lost 4 bases and the J segment 2 bases; nucleotides outside the gene matches: 10. Germline V gives CDR1 MNHEY, CDR2 SMNVEV (reference sequence). The CDR3 is 16 residues long. The CDR3 is CASSSVSGGSQETQYF. The CDR3 coding sequence is TGTGCCAGCAGTTCAGTGTCAGGGGGTAGTCAAGAGACCCAGTACTTC.

The V call is TRBV7-9, the J call TRBJ2-7, with D perhaps TRBD2 (5 bases). V lost 1 base to trimming and J lost 12 bases, with 13 bases between them. From germline, CDR1 is SEHNR and CDR2 FQNEAQ (reference sequence). The CDR3 covers 12 residues. Here the CDR3 DNA reads TGTGCCAGCAGCTTAGAGAGGGTGGGAACGTACTTC. Amino acids: CASSLERVGTYF.

This clone was found once. The gene calls are TRBV15 and TRBJ1-2; maybe TRBD1 (5 bases). The CDR3 contains 12 residues. Trimming removed 3 bases from V and 5 bases from J, with 7 bases in between. Germline V gives CDR1 LNHNV, CDR2 YYDKDF (reference sequence). The CDR3 is CATSREGYGYTF. The CDR3 coding sequence is TGTGCCACCAGCAGGGAGGGGTATGGCTACACCTTC. Based on the CDR3 plus reference TRBV15 and TRBJ1-2, the full variable domain is DAMVIQNPRYQVTQFGKPVTLSCSQTLNHNVMYWYQQKSSQAPKLLFHYYDKDFNNEADTPDNFQSRRPNTSFCFLDIRSPGLGDTAMYLCATSREGYGYTFGSGTRLTVV.

The chain uses TRBV6-6 and TRBJ1-2, with 10 bases matching TRBD1. The CDR3 sequence is 15 residues long. The germline CDR1 and CDR2 sequences are MNHNY and SVGAGI (reference sequence). Trimming cost V 4 bases and J 3 bases; bases outside gene matches: 5. The CDR3: CASSSTDRGHYGYTF. In nucleotides, the CDR3 is TGTGCCAGCAGTTCTACCGACAGGGGGCACTATGGCTACACCTTC.

The chain combines TRBV19 with TRBJ1-2; no clear D. The CDR3 totals 14 residues. Per the germline V gene, CDR1 is LNHDA and CDR2 is SQIVND (reference sequence). Trimming removed 4 bases at V and 4 bases at J, with 13 bases between. CDR3 bases: TGTGCCAGTAGTACGCCCTTGGGCCTCTATGGCTACACCTTC. Translation gives CASSTPLGLYGYTF.

The V and J genes are TRBV19 and TRBJ1-5; maybe TRBD1 (5 bases). This CDR3 has 13 amino acids. Germline V lookup: CDR1 LNHDA, CDR2 SQIVND (reference sequence). Trimming took off 8 bases at V and 5 bases at J, with 13 bases between the two ends. The CDR3 loop is CASQSGVYQPQHF. In DNA, the CDR3 is TGTGCCAGTCAATCGGGGGTTTATCAGCCCCAGCATTTT. Together with reference TRBV19 and TRBJ1-5, the CDR3 gives the full variable domain: DGGITQSPKYLFRKEGQNVTLSCEQNLNHDAMYWYRQDPGQGLRLIYYSQIVNDFQKGDIAEGYSVSREKKESFPLTVTSAQKNPTAFYLCASQSGVYQPQHFGDGTRLSIL.

The rearrangement links TRBV11-2 to TRBJ1-2; D possibly corresponds to TRBD1 (6 bases). V lost 5 bases, J lost 8 bases, and 18 bases lay in between. The germline CDR1 and CDR2 sequences are SGHAT and FQNNGV. The CDR3 is 14 amino acids. Written as DNA, the CDR3 is TGTGCCAGCAGCCTCCGCCTACAGGGAGAAGGCTACACCTTC. Its protein is CASSLRLQGEGYTF. Together with reference TRBV11-2 and TRBJ1-2, the CDR3 gives the full variable domain: EAGVAQSPRYKIIEKRQSVAFWCNPISGHATLYWYQQILGQGPKLLIQFQNNGVVDDSQLPKDRFSAERLKGVDSTLKIQPAKLEDSAVYLCASSLRLQGEGYTFGSGTRLTVV.

The chain has TRBV7-6 and TRBJ2-5; 12 positions match TRBD2. This CDR3 is 15 amino acids long. The V gene's germline CDR1 is SGHVS and CDR2 FNYEAQ. V lost 6 bases to trimming and J lost 4 bases; unmatched junction nucleotides: 6. The CDR3 DNA follows: TGTGCCAGCAGTTTTAGACTAGCGGGGGTAGAGACCCAGTACTTC. Translating gives CASSFRLAGVETQYF.

This sequence joins TRBV9 and TRBJ2-2; D gene uncertain. Trimming took off 2 bases at V and 4 bases at J, with 6 bases between the two ends. Germline CDR1 and CDR2: SGDLS and YYNGEE. This CDR3 has 13 amino acids. The CDR3 sequence: CASSVFPTGELFF. In nucleotides, the CDR3 is TGTGCCAGCAGCGTCTTTCCCACCGGGGAGCTGTTTTTT.

The chain employs TRBV19 and TRBJ2-7, with D uncertain. CDR3 length equals 14 residues. With 3 bases removed from V and 0 bases from J, the gap between germline ends came to 9 bases. Germline loops: CDR1 LNHDA, CDR2 SQIVND (reference sequence). This CDR3 reads CASSMTPASYEQYF. CDR3 sequence (DNA): TGTGCCAGTAGTATGACACCAGCCTCCTACGAGCAGTACTTC.

The chain employs TRBV21-1 and TRBJ1-3. TRBV21-1 is recorded as a pseudogene. The CDR3 has 18 residues. DNA of the CDR3: TGTGCCAGCAGCAGCGGGACTAACGACGGTGGGGCTGGAAACACCATATATTTT. Translating gives CASSSGTNDGGAGNTIYF.

The chain uses TRBV9 and TRBJ1-1; maybe TRBD1 (5 bases). The CDR3 covers 15 residues. Between the trimmed V and J ends, which lost 3 bases and 2 bases, there was a span of 14 bases. The germline CDR1 and CDR2 sequences are SGDLS and YYNGEE. CDR3 residues: CASSARSGTNTEAFF. The CDR3 DNA reads as TGTGCCAGCAGCGCCCGGTCAGGGACTAACACTGAAGCTTTCTTT.

The rearrangement links TRBV28 to TRBJ2-2; the D is unclear. The V gene lost 1 base and the J gene lost 5 bases, with 11 bases spanning the gap. The CDR3 has 15 amino acids. Germline loops: CDR1 MDHEN, CDR2 SYDVKM. The CDR3 reads CASSLSPRATGELFF. In DNA form, the CDR3 reads TGTGCCAGCAGTTTATCCCCTCGTGCGACCGGGGAGCTGTTTTTT.

This clone was seen once. V usage is TRBV5-6 and J usage is TRBJ2-5; 8 nucleotides match TRBD2. Germline V gene data show CDR1 as SGHDT and CDR2 as YYEEEE. The CDR3 consists of 16 residues. J lost 5 bases, V lost 4 bases, and 13 bases had no gene match. In DNA, the CDR3 is TGTGCCAGCAGCGGCCCTTTGGGACTAGGAAAGGAGACCCAGTACTTC. Its protein product is CASSGPLGLGKETQYF.

The chain uses TRBV9 and TRBJ1-1; no definite D call. Deletions cut 0 bases from V and 5 bases from J, with 8 bases between. This CDR3 spans 13 amino acids. CDR1 and CDR2 from the germline V gene are SGDLS and YYNGEE. The CDR3: CASSVAYSTEAFF. The CDR3 bases are TGTGCCAGCAGCGTAGCTTACAGTACTGAAGCTTTCTTT.